This is a list of T cell receptor beta chains from one sample in a study of blood T cell repertoires in COVID-19. Only in-frame clones appear in the TCRdb table, and some are missing; sequencing was by immunoSEQ multiplex PCR. The table records fewer than 300,000 clones, less than 85% of them present only once. The sequenced sample consisted of peripheral blood. These receptors were collected from a human donor with COVID-19, enrolled during active disease. The donor label of this sample is uncertain. Each CDR3 is given with its conserved first and last residue. The D gene is left open where the match is weak. Clone size is stated in some rows and not others, as once, few, many or a class when expanded.

V	size	D	J	CDR3	DNA
TRBV29-1	NA	NA	TRBJ1-1	CSVSQALYTEAFF	TGCAGCGTGTCACAGGCCTTATACACTGAAGCTTTCTTT
TRBV5-1	NA	NA	TRBJ1-1	CASSLTALNTEAFF	TGCGCCAGCAGCTTGACAGCTTTGAACACTGAAGCTTTCTTT
TRBV29-1	NA	NA	TRBJ1-1	CSVGGGLNTEAFF	TGCAGCGTTGGCGGGGGCCTGAACACTGAAGCTTTCTTT
TRBV18	NA	NA	TRBJ2-7	CASSPLDSDLNYEQYF	TGTGCCAGCTCACCACTCGACAGTGACTTAAACTACGAGCAGTACTTC
TRBV6-5	once	NA	TRBJ1-4	CASSFSGITNEKLFF	TGTGCCAGCAGTTTTTCGGGGATAACTAATGAAAAACTGTTTTTT
TRBV6-5	NA	TRBD1	TRBJ1-1	CASIMTGDTEAFF	TGTGCCAGCATAATGACAGGGGACACTGAAGCTTTCTTT
TRBV6-6	NA	NA	TRBJ1-5	CASSHEGRLSYSNQPQHF	TGTGCCAGCAGTCACGAGGGGAGGCTCAGCTATAGCAATCAGCCCCAGCATTTT
TRBV5-1	NA	NA	TRBJ1-2	CASSLEGGGGYTF	TGCGCCAGCAGCTTGGAAGGGGGTGGTGGCTACACCTTC
TRBV21-1	NA	NA	TRBJ1-4	CASSKCPGTEEVELFF	TGTGCCAGCAGCAAATGTCCCGGGACAGAGGAGGTAGAACTGTTTTTT
TRBV10-1	few	TRBD2	TRBJ2-4	CASSPSGGAKNIQYF	TGCGCCAGCAGTCCCAGCGGGGGAGCCAAAAACATTCAGTACTTC
TRBV7-2	NA	TRBD1	TRBJ1-6	CASSSNRGTYNSPLHF	TGTGCCAGCAGCTCCAACAGGGGTACCTATAATTCACCCCTCCACTTT
TRBV6-5	NA	NA	TRBJ2-7	CASQRGRGEQYF	TGTGCCAGCCAAAGGGGGAGGGGCGAGCAGTACTTC
TRBV19	once	NA	TRBJ2-1	CASNNRGGLSDNEQFF	TGTGCCAGTAATAATCGGGGTGGACTCAGCGACAATGAGCAGTTCTTC
TRBV11-2	NA	NA	TRBJ2-3	CASSLNAGTDTQYF	TGTGCCAGCAGCCTAAACGCCGGTACAGATACGCAGTATTTT
TRBV7-2	NA	TRBD1	TRBJ1-5	CASSSRQGDQPQHF	TGTGCCAGCAGCTCGAGACAGGGAGATCAGCCCCAGCATTTT
TRBV5-1	few	TRBD2	TRBJ2-2	CASSPGTSGRALAGGELFF	TGCGCCAGCAGCCCAGGGACTAGCGGGAGGGCCCTCGCCGGCGGGGAGCTGTTTTTT
TRBV6-2/TRBV6-3	few	TRBD2	TRBJ2-3	CASSYSFTGREVEDTQYF	TGTGCCAGCAGTTACTCTTTCACGGGGCGGGAGGTCGAAGATACGCAGTATTTT
TRBV2	NA	TRBD1	TRBJ2-3	CASSEGTATDTQYF	TGTGCCAGCAGTGAGGGGACAGCCACAGATACGCAGTATTTT
TRBV5-1	once	TRBD2	TRBJ2-5	CASSQTSGRAEGAQYF	TGCGCCAGCAGCCAGACTAGCGGGAGGGCCGAGGGGGCCCAGTACTTC
TRBV28	NA	NA	TRBJ2-7	CASSPGGTVYEQYF	TGTGCCAGCAGCCCCGGGGGTACCGTCTACGAGCAGTACTTC
TRBV19	NA	NA	TRBJ1-2	CASTPNPFKQGGVDYGYTF	TGTGCCAGTACCCCAAACCCCTTTAAACAGGGCGGCGTAGACTATGGCTACACCTTC
TRBV11-2	NA	NA	TRBJ1-6	CASSLRQTNSPLHF	TGTGCCAGCAGCCTGAGACAGACCAATTCACCCCTCCACTTT
TRBV28	NA	NA	TRBJ1-2	CATPTEANYGYTF	TGTGCCACCCCGACAGAAGCTAACTATGGCTACACCTTC
TRBV10-3	NA	TRBD1	TRBJ1-2	CAISEDRGPYGYTF	TGTGCCATCAGTGAGGACAGGGGGCCTTATGGCTACACCTTC
TRBV27	NA	TRBD2	TRBJ2-3	CASSPPSGRAQYF	TGTGCCAGCAGTCCGCCGAGCGGGAGGGCGCAGTATTTT
TRBV19	once	TRBD1	TRBJ2-2	CASSDGTGSGELFF	TGTGCCAGTAGCGACGGGACAGGGTCCGGGGAGCTGTTTTTT
TRBV28	NA	NA	TRBJ2-7	CASSSSGTPSYEQYF	TGTGCCAGCAGTTCGTCCGGGACACCCTCCTACGAGCAGTACTTC
TRBV5-1	NA	TRBD1	TRBJ1-2	CASSTKTGGTTMDYGYTF	TGCGCCAGCAGCACAAAGACAGGGGGCACAACTATGGACTATGGCTACACCTTC
TRBV5-6	few	NA	TRBJ1-3	CASSFWTVSGNTIYF	TGTGCCAGCAGCTTTTGGACAGTTTCTGGAAACACCATATATTTT
TRBV11-1	NA	NA	TRBJ1-2	CASSQTRVEGYTF	TGTGCCAGCAGCCAGACCCGGGTGGAGGGCTACACCTTC
TRBV9	once	TRBD1	TRBJ2-7	CASSVAPSTGEQYF	TGTGCCAGCAGCGTAGCTCCCTCGACAGGGGAGCAGTACTTC
TRBV5-4	NA	TRBD1	TRBJ1-4	CASSFDRVGEKLFF	TGTGCCAGCAGCTTCGACAGGGTCGGGGAAAAACTGTTTTTT
TRBV6-5	NA	NA	TRBJ1-6	CASSYGQGQPLHF	TGTGCCAGCAGTTACGGCCAGGGACAACCCCTCCACTTT
TRBV5-4	NA	TRBD1	TRBJ1-4	CASSPGTVAEKLFF	TGTGCCAGCAGCCCCGGGACAGTAGCTGAAAAACTGTTTTTT
TRBV6-4	NA	TRBD2	TRBJ2-1	CASSRELAGLYNEQFF	TGTGCCAGCAGCCGTGAACTAGCGGGCCTATACAATGAGCAGTTCTTC
TRBV3-1/TRBV3-2	NA	TRBD1	TRBJ1-2	CASSPTGGAVFYGYTF	TGTGCCAGCAGCCCGACAGGGGGCGCGGTTTTCTATGGCTACACCTTC
TRBV19	NA	TRBD2	TRBJ2-3	CASSTLAASTDTQYF	TGTGCCAGTAGTACCCTAGCGGCTAGCACAGATACGCAGTATTTT
TRBV7-2	NA	TRBD2	TRBJ2-2	CASSVRTSGITGELFF	TGTGCCAGCAGCGTACGGACTAGCGGGATAACCGGGGAGCTGTTTTTT
TRBV28	few	TRBD1	TRBJ2-2	CASSTIGTGGGTGELFF	TGTGCCAGCAGCACGATCGGGACAGGGGGTGGAACCGGGGAGCTGTTTTTT
TRBV10-1	NA	TRBD1	TRBJ2-2	CASRGTGIGELFF	TGCGCCAGCAGGGGGACAGGGATCGGGGAGCTGTTTTTT
TRBV28	NA	TRBD2	TRBJ2-1	CASRPTSGYNEQFF	TGTGCCAGCAGACCGACTAGCGGTTACAATGAGCAGTTCTTC
TRBV5-8	NA	TRBD2	TRBJ2-5	CASSFRFATSGQETQYF	TGTGCCAGCAGCTTCAGGTTCGCGACTAGCGGACAAGAGACCCAGTACTTC
TRBV11-2	NA	NA	TRBJ2-5	CASSLSPGEQETQYF	TGTGCCAGCAGCTTGTCGCCGGGAGAACAAGAGACCCAGTACTTC
TRBV28	NA	TRBD2	TRBJ2-1	CASSLVASGRVGNEQFF	TGTGCCAGCAGTTTAGTGGCTAGCGGGAGGGTAGGAAATGAGCAGTTCTTC
TRBV11-3	once	TRBD2	TRBJ2-3	CASSSGGTTDTQYF	TGTGCCAGCAGCTCGGGGGGGACCACAGATACGCAGTATTTT
TRBV27	NA	NA	TRBJ2-7	CASSLSTSYEQYF	TGTGCCAGCAGTTTATCGACTTCCTACGAGCAGTACTTC
TRBV5-6	NA	NA	TRBJ2-7	CASSLFRTYEQYF	TGTGCCAGCAGCTTGTTCAGGACCTACGAGCAGTACTTC
TRBV6-5	NA	TRBD2	TRBJ2-3	CASYPGGLAGGTQYF	TGTGCCAGCTATCCCGGGGGACTAGCGGGAGGTACGCAGTATTTT
TRBV5-1	once	TRBD1	TRBJ2-5	CASSLGRTGETQYF	TGCGCCAGCAGCTTGGGGAGGACAGGGGAGACCCAGTACTTC
TRBV7-8	few	TRBD1	TRBJ1-4	CASSEMTGLEEKLFF	TGTGCCAGCAGCGAGATGACAGGGCTTGAGGAAAAACTGTTTTTT
TRBV6-2/TRBV6-3	NA	TRBD2	TRBJ2-3	CASSYLAGGSSTDTQYF	TGTGCCAGCAGTTACCTTGCGGGAGGGTCTAGCACAGATACGCAGTATTTT
TRBV6-4	NA	NA	TRBJ2-1	CATGTSLAGEQFF	TGTGCCACGGGGACATCTCTGGCGGGTGAGCAGTTCTTC
TRBV19	NA	TRBD2	TRBJ2-2	CASTQVAGAAGELFF	TGTGCCAGTACACAAGTAGCGGGAGCGGCCGGGGAGCTGTTTTTT